A single sample is the source of the 7 T cell receptor beta chains below, sequenced in a study of OX40 agonist ivuxolimab in advanced cancers. Assay used: immunoSEQ multiplex PCR; TCRdb lists only in-frame clones, some missing. The sample holds around 58,000 clones, around 92% seen once. This material consisted of CD4+ or CD8+ T cells sorted from blood, taken in a trial of the OX40 agonist ivuxolimab. The receptors stem from an adult with an advanced solid tumor such as melanoma, head and neck, liver or kidney cancer.

The rearrangement joins TRBV2 to TRBJ1-5, with D unresolved. V lost 1 base and J 0 bases, leaving 7 bases between the germline ends. This CDR3 comprises 15 residues. From germline, CDR1 is SNHLY and CDR2 FYNNEI. DNA of the CDR3: TGTGCCAGCAGTGAAGAGTACTATAGCAATCAGCCCCAGCATTTT. Protein: CASSEEYYSNQPQHF. Full variable domain (missing parts from reference TRBV2 and TRBJ1-5): EPEVTQTPSHQVTQMGQEVILRCVPISNHLYFYWYRQILGQKVEFLVSFYNNEISEKSEIFDDQFSVERPDGSNFTLKIRSTKLEDSAMYFCASSEEYYSNQPQHFGDGTRLSIL.

The chain combines TRBV30 with TRBJ1-1; D remains unclear. The CDR3 has 11 residues. From germline, CDR1 is GTSNPN and CDR2 SVGIG (reference sequence). The DNA of the CDR3 is TGTGCTTTTCGGGAGAGCACTGAAGCTTTCTTT. It specifies CAFRESTEAFF.

The chain links TRBV28 to TRBJ2-7; 7 bases line up with TRBD1. V gave up 3 bases and J gave up 2 bases; unmatched junction bases: 4. The CDR3 is 14 amino acids. From germline, CDR1 is MDHEN and CDR2 SYDVKM. In DNA, the CDR3 is TGTGCCAGCAGTTTGGCAGGGGGAACCTACGAGCAGTACTTC. It encodes CASSLAGGTYEQYF.

The DNA of the CDR3 is TGTGCCATCGGGACGGCATTGATCAATGAGCAGTTCTTC. Translating it yields CAIGTALINEQFF. The chain has TRBV10-3 and TRBJ2-1; D may be TRBD1 or TRBD2 (5 bases each). In germline, CDR1 is ENHRY, CDR2 SYGVKD. This CDR3 contains 13 residues. Trimming removed 8 bases at V and 6 bases at J, with 14 bases between.

This chain connects TRBV2 to TRBJ1-1; possible D gene TRBD1, 6 bases. The CDR3 extends over 13 amino acids. The V end was cut by 4 bases, the J end by 4 bases, with 10 bases between. Germline CDR1 reads SNHLY; CDR2 reads FYNNEI. The CDR3: CASSGDTPTEAFF. The CDR3 DNA reads as TGTGCCAGCAGTGGGGACACCCCCACTGAAGCTTTCTTT.

The chain is built from TRBV5-4 and TRBJ2-3, with 16 nucleotides matching TRBD2. Germline V gene lookup returns CDR1 SGHNT and CDR2 YYREEE (reference sequence). V lost 0 bases, J lost 3 bases, and 10 bases stayed unmatched. The CDR3 extends over 20 amino acids. The CDR3 region has the DNA TGTGCCAGCAGCTTGGTCCCTGGGACTAGCGGGAGGGCCGAAACAGATACGCAGTATTTT. Its protein is CASSLVPGTSGRAETDTQYF.

This chain connects TRBV11-1 to TRBJ1-2; D unresolved. Germline values: CDR1 SGHAT, CDR2 FQDESV (reference sequence). This CDR3 has 15 amino acids. The V end lost 1 base, the J end lost 4 bases, and 13 bases lay between the germline ends. The CDR3 DNA is TGTGCCAGCAGCTTAGACCCGGGGATGAGCTATGGCTACACCTTC. Encoded protein: CASSLDPGMSYGYTF.